A selection of T cell receptor beta chains follows, all from one sample in a study of lymphopenia after photon versus proton radiotherapy. Using immunoSEQ multiplex PCR, the repertoire was profiled, and TCRdb retains in-frame clones only, with some absent. The sample yields around 42,000 clones, 85% seen once. Source: peripheral blood, taken from a patient treated with photon-based radiotherapy. These receptors came from a man aged 35 to 55 with gastric cancer. The CDR3 runs from the conserved cysteine through the conserved F or W.

V: TRBV30; J: TRBJ1-1; CDR3: CAWSVGQAARTEAFF
V: TRBV2; J: TRBJ2-1; CDR3: CASRPYNEQFF
V: TRBV2; J: TRBJ1-2; CDR3: CASSGAGGYGYTF
V: TRBV5-1; J: TRBJ2-5; CDR3: CASSSTGTAKETQYF
V: TRBV7-6; J: TRBJ1-5; CDR3: CASSLGPGGGNQPQHF
V: TRBV28; J: TRBJ2-5; CDR3: CASSLLQGARETQYF
V: TRBV5-5; J: TRBJ1-2; CDR3: CASSLVGGAVNYGYTF
V: TRBV9; J: TRBJ1-1; CDR3: CASSVSSDRGLTEAFF
V: TRBV5-6; J: TRBJ1-6; CDR3: CASSRNYNSPLHF
V: TRBV13; J: TRBJ2-2; CDR3: CASSFSAGSNTGELFF
V: TRBV5-6; J: TRBJ1-5; CDR3: CASSLGNSNQPQHF
V: TRBV6-5; J: TRBJ2-7; CDR3: CASSYSEGEGEQYF
V: TRBV18; J: TRBJ1-1; CDR3: CASSPNSALLGGF
V: TRBV6-1; J: TRBJ2-5; CDR3: CASSELRGETQYF
V: TRBV19; J: TRBJ1-2; CDR3: CASSILGRVGYTF
V: TRBV7-2; J: TRBJ1-6; CDR3: CASSPRLVRVALSPLHF
V: TRBV19; J: TRBJ1-4; CDR3: CASSFTDHNEKLFF
V: TRBV5-1; J: TRBJ1-1; CDR3: CASREYTEAFF
V: TRBV15; J: TRBJ2-7; CDR3: CATSRAGRDYEQYF
V: TRBV4-2; J: TRBJ2-7; CDR3: CASSQTTSGGYREQYF